Presented here are 14 T cell receptor beta chains from one specimen sequenced in a study of blood T cells in healthy people across ages. Through a sample-barcoded 5' primer and a J-beta primer mix, a second PCR was run for roughly 6 to 11 cycles. Via MiXCR, TCRdb re-called the 5' RACE reads, giving one row per CDR3 protein. The sample yields some 1.5 million distinct CDR3 sequences, under 30% seen once. The sequencing sample was made of blood. The receptors derive from a woman aged 30 to 39 in good health.

This clonotype was detected only a few times. The chain employs TRBV20-1 and TRBJ2-3; 7 bases fit TRBD2. With V trimmed by 0 bases and J by 6 bases, 18 bases remained unmatched. The CDR3 length is 18 residues. CDR1 DFQATT and CDR2 SNEGSKA come from the germline V gene (reference sequence). CDR3 loop: CSARDPPFGGGSMDTQYF. In DNA form, the CDR3 reads TGCAGTGCTAGAGACCCCCCCTTCGGTGGCGGGAGTATGGATACGCAGTATTTT.

This clonotype was counted many times. The genes are TRBV5-1 and TRBJ2-7, with 13 bases that match TRBD2. Per the germline V gene, CDR1 is SGHRS and CDR2 is YFSETQ. V shed 3 bases and J 3 bases; nucleotides not matched to a gene: 3. The CDR3 runs 15 residues. CDR3 loop: CASSYGLAGDYEQYF. The DNA for the CDR3 is TGCGCCAGCAGCTACGGACTAGCGGGAGACTACGAGCAGTACTTC.

Only a few counts were recorded for this clonotype. The V gene is TRBV7-2, the J gene TRBJ2-1, with 9 positions matching TRBD2. V lost 5 bases, J lost 9 bases, and 8 bases stayed unmatched. CDR1 is SGHTA and CDR2 is FQGNSA in the germline V gene. The CDR3 contains 14 residues. The CDR3 DNA sequence: TGTGCCAGCAGCCCGGGACTAGCCGAAGGTGAGCAGTTCTTC. This translates into CASSPGLAEGEQFF.

The rearrangement links TRBV5-1 to TRBJ1-4; tentative D call: TRBD1 (6 bases). Trimming cost V 4 bases and J 8 bases, with 12 bases left between them. Germline V CDR1 and CDR2: SGHRS, YFSETQ. The CDR3 runs 13 residues. The CDR3 loop reads CASSGGVSEKLFF. The DNA for the CDR3 is TGCGCCAGCAGCGGGGGCGTCTCGGAAAAACTGTTTTTT.

This clonotype was seen ten or more times. The V call is TRBV12-3 or TRBV12-4, the J call TRBJ2-7, with D possibly being TRBD1 or TRBD2 (5 bases each). The CDR3 spans 14 residues. The V gene lost 5 bases and the J gene lost 4 bases, with 15 bases spanning the gap. The CDR3 sequence is CASSGGWPGYEQYF. The CDR3, as DNA: TGTGCCAGCAGTGGGGGTTGGCCAGGTTACGAGCAGTACTTC.

This clonotype has just a few counts. The chain joins TRBV12-3 or TRBV12-4 to TRBJ1-1; 10 nucleotides agree with TRBD1. V was pared by 5 bases and J by 0 bases, with 9 bases of the junction left unmatched. CDR3 length: 17 amino acids. Written as DNA, the CDR3 is TGTGCCAGCAGTATGGACAGGGGGAGGGGGCTGAACACTGAAGCTTTCTTT. Translating gives CASSMDRGRGLNTEAFF.

Note on this clonotype: A much larger clone lies one base from this, so it may be a read error. V is TRBV27 and J is TRBJ2-3, with 8 bases lining up with TRBD2. Per the germline V gene, CDR1 is MNHEY and CDR2 is SMNVEV (reference sequence). Unmatched junction bases numbered 6, after V lost 0 bases and J lost 4 bases. The CDR3 totals 16 residues. The CDR3 loop reads CASSLSPGGAADTQYF. CDR3 DNA: TGTGCCAGCAGTTTATCCCCGGGGGGGGCAGCAGATACGCAGTATTTT.

For this clonotype: Since a much larger clone is just one base distant, this may be a read error. The chain joins TRBV6-1 to TRBJ2-1, with no clear D. The tail of the sequence fits TRBJ2-7 better, so the J call may be wrong. This CDR3 has 13 residues. The germline V gene encodes CDR1 MNHNS and CDR2 SASEGT. The DNA of the CDR3 is TGTGCCAGCAGTGAAGTGGGCTACAATGAGCAGTACTTC. This gives the protein CASSEVGYNEQYF.

V is TRBV9 and J is TRBJ1-6; TRBD1 matches at 7 bases. In germline, CDR1 is SGDLS, CDR2 YYNGEE. The J segment lost 6 bases and the V segment lost 7 bases, leaving 4 bases of the junction unmatched. This CDR3 is 13 amino acids long. The CDR3 nucleotides are TGTGCCAGCCAAGGACAGGCTAATTCACCCCTCCACTTT. Its protein product is CASQGQANSPLHF. Filled out from reference TRBV9 and TRBJ1-6, the complete variable domain reads DSGVTQTPKHLITATGQRVTLRCSPRSGDLSVYWYQQSLDQGLQFLIQYYNGEERAKGNILERFSAQQFPDLHSELNLSSLELGDSALYFCASQGQANSPLHFGNGTRLTVT.

Only one count was recorded for this clonotype. The chain uses TRBV7-9 and TRBJ2-1, with 7 bases fitting TRBD1. V was clipped by 5 bases and J by 11 bases; unmatched bases: 27. The CDR3 runs 19 residues. CDR1 is SEHNR and CDR2 is FQNEAQ in the germline V gene (reference sequence). The CDR3 reads CASSRGTGQAGETLPQQFF. CDR3 sequence (DNA): TGTGCCAGCAGCCGGGGAACCGGACAGGCCGGGGAGACTTTACCCCAGCAGTTCTTC.

Comments on this clonotype: This could be a read error, since a much larger clone is one nucleotide away. Because it lacks the conserved phenylalanine or tryptophan at the end, this CDR3 is likely a read error. The DNA for the CDR3 is TGTGCCAGCAGTGATGACAGGGTGGGGAATGAGCAGTTCGTC. This translates into CASSDDRVGNEQFV. V and J are TRBV2 and TRBJ2-1; TRBD1 agrees at 7 bases. Germline loops: CDR1 SNHLY, CDR2 FYNNEI. Trimming at V came to 3 bases and at J to 7 bases, leaving 6 bases not matched to a gene. This CDR3 is built from 14 residues.

This clonotype showed up just a few times. The chain joins TRBV7-2 to TRBJ1-2; D unclear. V lost 5 bases and J lost 2, with 15 bases in between. Germline CDR1 and CDR2: SGHTA and FQGNSA. The CDR3 spans 15 residues. The CDR3 DNA follows: TGTGCCAGCAGCGAGCATCGTTCCGGGAACTATGGCTACACCTTC. Protein sequence: CASSEHRSGNYGYTF.

The V gene is TRBV12-3 or TRBV12-4, the J gene TRBJ2-4; TRBD2 agrees at 8 bases. The CDR3 is made up of 16 amino acids. V dropped 4 bases and J dropped 13; count of bases not matched to a gene: 18. The CDR3 reads CASSSRGTRDYNEQYF. The CDR3 nucleotides read TGTGCCAGCAGTTCGAGAGGGACTAGAGATTACAATGAGCAGTACTTC.

This clonotype was picked up a small number of times. The chain has TRBV5-5 and TRBJ1-4, with a tentative D call TRBD1 (5 bases). Germline values: CDR1 SGHKS, CDR2 YYEKEE (reference sequence). With 3 bases removed from V and 4 bases from J, the gap between germline ends came to 7 bases. The CDR3 runs 13 residues. The CDR3: CASSSGGNEKLFF. The CDR3 DNA follows: TGTGCCAGCAGCTCCGGGGGTAATGAAAAACTGTTTTTT. The variable domain in full, completed from reference TRBV5-5 and TRBJ1-4, reads DAGVTQSPTHLIKTRGQQVTLRCSPISGHKSVSWYQQVLGQGPQFIFQYYEKEERGRGNFPDRFSARQFPNYSSELNVNALLLGDSALYLCASSSGGNEKLFFGSGTQLSVL.